This T cell receptor beta chain emerged from a study of blood T cell repertoires in COVID-19. Background on the study: Samples came from the United States, Italy and Spain, spanning acute and convalescent COVID-19. The cDNA or gDNA used as material had been derived from T cells, B-cell-depleted T cells, or PBMCs.

Germline CDR1 is SGDLS and CDR2 is YYNGEE. V lost 0 bases, J lost 5 bases, and 6 bases stayed unmatched. This CDR3 region has 15 residues. Here immunoSEQ multiplex PCR was the method, and the copy in TCRdb shows in-frame clones only, minus some. The sample yields around 57,000 clones, 70% to 90% seen once. This receptor was obtained from a human donor with active COVID-19. The donor label of this sample is uncertain. V usage is TRBV9 and J usage is TRBJ2-5; 8 bases align to TRBD2. Sample: peripheral blood. Here the CDR3 DNA reads TGTGCCAGCAGCGTAGGACCGGGGGGGCCTGAGACCCAGTACTTC. The encoded protein is CASSVGPGGPETQYF.